The rows below give T cell receptor beta chains drawn from one sample of a study of CD8 T cells in ankylosing spondylitis. TCRdb reprocessed the 5' RACE reads with MiXCR, giving one entry per CDR3 protein. The table shows about 140,000 distinct CDR3 sequences, with roughly 34% occurring only once. What was sequenced was synovial fluid, either unsorted or a sorted T cell fraction (not recorded which). These receptors originate from a male donor with ankylosing spondylitis. Both conserved end residues are part of each CDR3. The D gene is left open where the match is weak. A row's size may be missing; if present it is once, few, many or a size class.

>TRBV6-5|-|TRBJ2-1|once
TGTGCCAGCAGTTACGGTTTGAGGGTTCTACCAGGGAGCAATGAGCAGTTCTTC
CASSYGLRVLPGSNEQFF
>TRBV20-1|-|TRBJ1-2|few
TGCAGTGCGCCAGTCGGAGGGAACTATGGCTACACCTTC
CSAPVGGNYGYTF
>TRBV4-2|-|TRBJ1-1|few
TGTGCCAGCAGCCAAGGGAGGTCGGCCACTGAAGCTTTCTTT
CASSQGRSATEAFF
>TRBV7-9|TRBD2|TRBJ2-1|many
TGTGCCAGCAGCTATACTAGCGGATCCTACAATGAGCAGTTCTTC
CASSYTSGSYNEQFF
>TRBV5-1|-|TRBJ2-3|-
TGCGCCAGCAGGGGTAGGGCAGATACGCAGTATTTT
CASRGRADTQYF
>TRBV4-2|TRBD1|TRBJ1-2|-
TGTGCCAGCAGCCAAGGAGGACAGGCTGGCTACACCTTC
CASSQGGQAGYTF
>TRBV5-1|-|TRBJ1-1|-
TGCGCCAGCAGCCCTTATAGACAGGCACAAGGGACTGAAGCTTTCTTT
CASSPYRQAQGTEAFF
>TRBV30|-|TRBJ1-2|few
TGTGCCGGGGGAGGCTATGGCTACACCTTC
CAGGGYGYTF
>TRBV3-1|-|TRBJ1-3|few
TGTGCCAGCTGCTCGGGGGCTGGAAACACCATATATTTT
CASCSGAGNTIYF
>TRBV5-1|TRBD1|TRBJ2-2|many
TGCGCCAGCAGCCCAGGGGGCGGCACCGGGGAGCTGTTTTTT
CASSPGGGTGELFF
>TRBV27|TRBD1|TRBJ1-5|few
TGTGCCAGCAGTAGGGACAGGGGGCTCAATCAGCCCCAGCATTTT
CASSRDRGLNQPQHF
>TRBV6-6|-|TRBJ2-2|few
TGTGCCAGCGGGGGGAACACCGGGGAGCTGTTTTTT
CASGGNTGELFF
>TRBV29-1|TRBD1|TRBJ2-2|-
TGCAGCGTGGAAGGGACAGATAACACCGGGGAGCTGTTTTTT
CSVEGTDNTGELFF
>TRBV12-3/TRBV12-4|-|TRBJ2-7|few
TGTGCCAGCAGTTTATCTCTCCTCTTGGGCGAGCAGTACTTC
CASSLSLLLGEQYF
>TRBV5-6|-|TRBJ2-1|-
TGTGCCAGCGGCCAATTGACCGTCTTCGGTGAGCAGTTCTTC
CASGQLTVFGEQFF
>TRBV5-1|-|TRBJ1-5|few
TGCGCCAGCAGCTTGGAGGGGGTTTCCAATCAGCCCCAGCATTTT
CASSLEGVSNQPQHF
>TRBV18|-|TRBJ2-3|-
TGTGCCAGCTCACCACCAGCAGATACGCAGTATTTT
CASSPPADTQYF
>TRBV5-1|-|TRBJ2-2|few
TGCGCCAGCAGCTTGGGGACCGTTAACACCGGGGAGCTGTTTTTT
CASSLGTVNTGELFF
>TRBV5-1|-|TRBJ1-3|few
TGCGCCAGCAGCTTGGGACAGACCTTCTCTGGAAACACCATATATTTT
CASSLGQTFSGNTIYF
>TRBV6-2/TRBV6-3|TRBD1|TRBJ1-6|few
TGTGCCAGCAGAAGACAGGGCGCCTCCTATAATTCACCCCTCCACTTT
CASRRQGASYNSPLHF
>TRBV5-1|TRBD1|TRBJ2-2|few
TGCGCCAGCAGCTACGGACAGGGGGGGACCGGGGAGCTGTTTTTT
CASSYGQGGTGELFF
>TRBV20-1|-|TRBJ2-1|-
TGCAGTGCCGAGCAGGCCCAAAGAAGCGGGAATGAGCAGTTCTTC
CSAEQAQRSGNEQFF
>TRBV6-5|TRBD2|TRBJ2-7|once
TGTGCCAGCAGCTTCCTCGTTGGGAGGGCGGTCTACGAGCAGTACTTC
CASSFLVGRAVYEQYF